One and the same sample provided the 22 T cell receptor beta chains below, sequenced in a study of T cells expressing NK-cell markers. TCRdb re-analyzed the 5' RACE reads; it lists each CDR3 protein once, without DNA. The sample's table shows more than 400,000 distinct CDR3 sequences. Sequencing was carried out using blood T cells: a sorted CD56 or NKG2C T cell subset, CD4+ or CD8+ T cells, or bulk PBMC T cells (not recorded which). The receptors stem from a woman aged 18 to 75 in good health.

V is TRBV20-1 and J is TRBJ1-5. CDR1 is DFQATT and CDR2 is SNEGSKA in the germline V gene (reference sequence). The CDR3 totals 13 residues. The CDR3 reads CSARADADQPQHF.

This CDR3 is CASSPSPFTGQSETQYF. This chain links TRBV6-1 with TRBJ2-5; TCRdb designates TRBD2, a call that cannot be tested without DNA. This CDR3 is built from 17 residues. The germline V gene has CDR1 MNHNS and CDR2 SASEGT.

The V and J genes are TRBV5-4 and TRBJ1-2; the D call of TRBD1 rests on TCRdb alone, since no DNA is present to check it. CDR1 SGHNT and CDR2 YYREEE come from the germline V gene (reference sequence). The length of the CDR3 is 12 residues. Here the CDR3 reads CASSDTGYGYTF. The variable domain in full, completed from reference TRBV5-4 and TRBJ1-2, reads ETGVTQSPTHLIKTRGQQVTLRCSSQSGHNTVSWYQQALGQGPQFIFQYYREEENGRGNFPPRFSGLQFPNYSSELNVNALELDDSALYLCASSDTGYGYTFGSGTRLTVV.

CDR3 residues: CASSTSSSYNEQFF. The chain recombines TRBV7-2 with TRBJ2-1. The CDR3 is 14 amino acids. Germline lookup yields CDR1 SGHTA and CDR2 FQGNSA.

The J gene is TRBJ2-5, the V gene TRBV7-2; no DNA is available, so the TRBD1 call from TCRdb remains unchecked. Germline-derived CDR1 and CDR2 are SGHTA and FQGNSA. The CDR3 consists of 15 residues. CDR3 in amino acids: CASSLGRDIRETQYF.

This sequence joins TRBV5-1 and TRBJ1-3. The CDR3 contains 14 residues. CDR1 and CDR2 from the germline V gene are SGHRS and YFSETQ. CDR3 region: CASSPADLGNTIYF.

This chain links TRBV12-3 or TRBV12-4 with TRBJ1-1. The CDR3 loop spans 17 amino acids. The CDR3 reads CASSLIARARSRTEAFF.

J is TRBJ2-7 and V is TRBV6-5; TCRdb returns TRBD1, unconfirmable since there is no DNA. This CDR3 has 14 amino acids. Germline CDR1 and CDR2: MNHEY and SVGAGI. The CDR3 reads CASSNTGTDLEQYF.

The chain is built from TRBV7-2 and TRBJ1-2. The CDR3 is 15 residues long. The germline V gene encodes CDR1 SGHTA and CDR2 FQGNSA. The CDR3 region is CASSLSAGANYGYTF. Drawing the rest from reference TRBV7-2 and TRBJ1-2, the complete variable domain is GAGVSQSPSNKVTEKGKDVELRCDPISGHTALYWYRQSLGQGLEFLIYFQGNSAPDKSGLPSDRFSAERTGGSVSTLTIQRTQQEDSAVYLCASSLSAGANYGYTFGSGTRLTVV.

CDR3: CASSFTQGARVTEAFF. The rearrangement uses TRBV5-5 and TRBJ1-1; the TRBD1 assignment by TCRdb is unverifiable without DNA. Germline assignment: CDR1 SGHKS and CDR2 YYEKEE (reference sequence). This CDR3 has 16 residues.

The chain's CDR3 is CASSWRDRSSYEQYF. The V and J genes are TRBV5-5 and TRBJ2-7; there is no DNA to check the TCRdb D call of TRBD1. CDR1 is SGHKS, CDR2 YYEKEE, per germline (reference sequence). CDR3 length equals 15 residues.

The chain joins TRBV19 to TRBJ1-5. Germline assignment: CDR1 LNHDA and CDR2 SQIVND (reference sequence). The length of the CDR3 is 14 residues. CDR3: CASRVSVESQPQHF.

The chain is built from TRBV29-1 and TRBJ2-4; there is no DNA to check the TCRdb D call of TRBD2. CDR3 size: 16 residues. Germline lookup yields CDR1 SQVTM and CDR2 ANQGSEA. This chain's CDR3 is CSVEDRGGGAKNIQYF.

The CDR3 protein is CASSYERGSYNEQFF. The chain is built from TRBV6-5 and TRBJ2-1; TCRdb indicates TRBD2, and absent DNA this call remains unverified. The germline gives CDR1 MNHEY, CDR2 SVGAGI. The CDR3 consists of 15 residues.

The rearrangement joins TRBV10-3 to TRBJ2-3; TCRdb reports TRBD1, a call that lacks DNA to check it against. Per the germline V gene, CDR1 is ENHRY and CDR2 is SYGVKD. This CDR3 comprises 15 residues. CDR3 amino acids: CAISDGLAGSDTQYF.

The rearrangement joins TRBV10-3 to TRBJ2-5; TCRdb's D call, TRBD1, is unchecked because there is no DNA. This CDR3 is 14 amino acids long. Germline V gene sequence: CDR1 ENHRY, CDR2 SYGVKD. CDR3 loop: CAIRAGAGQETQYF.

The rearrangement joins TRBV30 to TRBJ2-1. CDR3 length: 11 residues. Looked up from germline, CDR1 is GTSNPN and CDR2 is SVGIG (reference sequence). The CDR3 protein is CAWSSSHEQFF. The full variable domain, in which reference TRBV30 and TRBJ2-1 provide the parts outside the CDR3, is SQTIHQWPATLVQPVGSPLSLECTVEGTSNPNLYWYRQAAGRGLQLLFYSVGIGQISSEVPQNLSASRPQDRQFILSSKKLLLSDSGFYLCAWSSSHEQFFGPGTRLTVL.

J is TRBJ2-3 and V is TRBV6-1; TCRdb reports TRBD1, a call that lacks DNA to check it against. The CDR3 runs 15 residues. Germline V gene data show CDR1 as MNHNS and CDR2 as SASEGT. CDR3 residues: CASRGDRSRTDTQYF.

The chain recombines TRBV6-6 with TRBJ2-1; the TCRdb call, TRBD1, lacks DNA for checking. Germline V CDR1 and CDR2: MNHNY, SVGAGI (reference sequence). The CDR3 spans 13 residues. CDR3 protein: CASIRDPYNEQFF.

The rearrangement joins TRBV19 to TRBJ2-7. Germline V lookup: CDR1 LNHDA, CDR2 SQIVND (reference sequence). The CDR3 runs 15 residues. The CDR3 reads CASSMISGATYEQYF.

This CDR3 is CASSQDYPGPEGYTF. V and J are TRBV3-1 and TRBJ1-2; TCRdb's D call, TRBD1, is unchecked because there is no DNA. CDR3 length equals 15 residues. CDR1 LGHDT and CDR2 YNNKEL come from the germline V gene (reference sequence).

V gene TRBV5-5 combines with J gene TRBJ2-5; TCRdb's D call, TRBD2, is unchecked because there is no DNA. The CDR3 is 14 amino acids. The germline CDR1 and CDR2 sequences are SGHKS and YYEKEE (reference sequence). The chain's CDR3 is CASSWGLAEETQYF. Full variable domain (remainder filled in from reference TRBV5-5 and TRBJ2-5): DAGVTQSPTHLIKTRGQQVTLRCSPISGHKSVSWYQQVLGQGPQFIFQYYEKEERGRGNFPDRFSARQFPNYSSELNVNALLLGDSALYLCASSWGLAEETQYFGPGTRLLVL.